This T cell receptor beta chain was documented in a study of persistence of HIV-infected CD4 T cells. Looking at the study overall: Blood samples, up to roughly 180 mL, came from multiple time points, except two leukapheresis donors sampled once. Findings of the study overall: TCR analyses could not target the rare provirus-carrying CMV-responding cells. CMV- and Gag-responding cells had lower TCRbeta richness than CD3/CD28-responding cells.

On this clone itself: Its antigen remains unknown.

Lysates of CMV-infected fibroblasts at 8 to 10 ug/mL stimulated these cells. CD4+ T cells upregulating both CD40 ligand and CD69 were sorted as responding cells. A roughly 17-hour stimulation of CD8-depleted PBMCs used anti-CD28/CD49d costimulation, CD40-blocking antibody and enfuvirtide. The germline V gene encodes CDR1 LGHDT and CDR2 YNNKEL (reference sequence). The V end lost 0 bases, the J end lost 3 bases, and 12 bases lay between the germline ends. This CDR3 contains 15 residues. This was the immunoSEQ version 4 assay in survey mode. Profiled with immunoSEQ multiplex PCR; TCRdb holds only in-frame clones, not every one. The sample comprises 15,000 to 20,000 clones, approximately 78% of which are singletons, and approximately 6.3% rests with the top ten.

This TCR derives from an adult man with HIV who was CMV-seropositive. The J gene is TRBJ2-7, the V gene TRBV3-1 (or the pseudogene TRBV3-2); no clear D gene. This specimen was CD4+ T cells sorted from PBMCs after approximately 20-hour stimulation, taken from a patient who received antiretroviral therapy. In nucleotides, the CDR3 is TGTGCCAGCAGCCAAGAGGCTCAAGGCCGCTACGAGCAGTACTTC. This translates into CASSQEAQGRYEQYF.